This section outlines one T cell receptor (beta chain) sequence together with its context. Its antigen is undetermined. Assay used: immunoSEQ multiplex PCR; TCRdb lists only in-frame clones, some missing. The sample shows 160,000 or so clones, about 89% of them seen only once. The data were obtained in a study of cytomegalovirus exposure and HLA in healthy donors. Overall study findings and caveats: According to a subsequent analysis, TCR clusters identified in the first cohort showed a tendency to co-occur across the approximately 120 validation repertoires.

Sequenced: PBMCs. The TCR was taken from a man between 18 and 29 years old in good health and CMV-seropositive.

The CDR3 DNA reads TGTGCCAGCAGCCTCGACACACGCTCTGGAAACACCATATATTTT. Residues: CASSLDTRSGNTIYF. The chain combines TRBV7-2 with TRBJ1-3; D ambiguous. Germline-derived CDR1 and CDR2 are SGHTA and FQGNSA. Between the trimmed V and J ends, which lost 5 bases and 0 bases, there was a span of 11 bases. The CDR3 consists of 15 residues.